This TCR beta chain was recovered during a study of response to subunit inactivated influenza vaccine. Study results and caveats: Seasonal influenza vaccination, on each occasion, was suggested by the authors to recruit few new T cells.

Turning to this clonotype: The antigen is unknown.

TCRdb reprocessed the RT-PCR reads via MiXCR and lists one record per CDR3 protein. The sample has 650,000 or so distinct CDR3 sequences, around 15% seen once. The V and J ends lost 4 bases and 5 bases respectively, with 24 bases between them. The CDR3 covers 18 residues. Germline CDR1 and CDR2: SGHAT and FQDESV (reference sequence). The chain couples TRBV11-1 to TRBJ2-1; perhaps D is TRBD1 or TRBD2 (5 bases each). Sequenced material: PBMCs from blood, taken 14 to 15 days before vaccination. The source is a man over 45 who received an inactivated influenza vaccine. The CDR3 DNA is TGTGCCAGCAGCTCTTATCAGACCCCCGGGACCCGAAACAATGAGCAGTTCTTC. It encodes CASSSYQTPGTRNNEQFF.